This T cell receptor beta chain was obtained from a study of blood T cell repertoires in COVID-19. As for the study in general: PBMCs, B-cell-depleted T cells, or T cells were the source of the cDNA or gDNA that made up the material.

Sequenced by immunoSEQ multiplex PCR; TCRdb stores in-frame clones only, minus some. This table has about 170,000 clones, 79% appearing once. About this clone itself: A read error may produce the germline difference seen at one junction end.

Germline CDR1 reads SSHAT; CDR2 reads FNYEAQ (reference sequence). CDR3 length: 15 amino acids. The TCR sequence derives from a woman in her 70s in a cohort exposed to, infected with or recovered from COVID-19 (not recorded which). The V call is TRBV7-7, the J call TRBJ2-2; 8 bases are a match to TRBD1. Sequenced input: PBMCs or T cells enriched from blood (not recorded which). The CDR3 DNA reads as TGTGCTAGCAGCCAGGACAGGGCGAGAACCGGGGAGCTGTTTTTT. Amino acid sequence: CASSQDRARTGELFF.